These 27 T cell receptor beta chains were all obtained from the same sample, sequenced in a study of T cells expressing NK-cell markers. TCRdb re-called the 5' RACE reads and catalogs CDR3 proteins one per entry, DNA excluded. This sample's table reports approximately 150,000 distinct CDR3 sequences. The sequenced sample was blood T cells: a sorted CD56 or NKG2C T cell subset, CD4+ or CD8+ T cells, or bulk PBMC T cells (not recorded which). The receptor set was obtained from a man younger than 35 in good health.

This chain uses TRBV2 with TRBJ1-1. The CDR3 spans 15 residues. Germline V lookup: CDR1 SNHLY, CDR2 FYNNEI. The CDR3 reads CASSAPGFMNTEAFF.

V gene TRBV29-1 combines with J gene TRBJ2-2; TCRdb outputs TRBD1, but without DNA this stays unchecked. CDR3 length: 14 residues. Germline V gene data show CDR1 as SQVTM and CDR2 as ANQGSEA. The CDR3: CSVTSQGATGELFF.

The rearrangement links TRBV12-3 or TRBV12-4 to TRBJ2-4; TCRdb's D call, TRBD2, is unchecked because there is no DNA. The CDR3 consists of 16 residues. Here the CDR3 reads CASSFPSGRALGIQYF.

V and J are TRBV6-1 and TRBJ1-5. The CDR3 has 16 amino acids. Per germline, CDR1 MNHNS and CDR2 SASEGT. This CDR3 reads CASSEFWRNSNQPQHF.

This chain uses TRBV5-1 with TRBJ2-5; TCRdb designates TRBD2, a call that cannot be tested without DNA. CDR1 is SGHRS and CDR2 is YFSETQ in the germline V gene. This CDR3 has 15 amino acids. CDR3 sequence reads: CASSAVGTLQETQYF.

This chain connects TRBV7-2 to TRBJ2-1; TCRdb proposes TRBD2, but this gene call is untestable without DNA. This CDR3 spans 16 amino acids. Germline V gene lookup returns CDR1 SGHTA and CDR2 FQGNSA. Here the CDR3 reads CASSLGTVSGYNEQFF.

This rearrangement joins TRBV3-1 to TRBJ1-5; no DNA is available, so the TRBD1 call from TCRdb remains unchecked. The CDR3 is made up of 15 amino acids. The germline CDR1 and CDR2 sequences are LGHDT and YNNKEL (reference sequence). The CDR3 region is CASSHSLKGTQPQHF.

This chain uses TRBV4-2 with TRBJ2-1; absent DNA, TCRdb's TRBD2 call cannot be checked. Germline CDR1 is LGHNA and CDR2 is YNFKEQ. CDR3 length: 18 amino acids. CDR3 residues: CASSPSEHGTSGSDEQFF.

This rearrangement joins TRBV12-3 or TRBV12-4 to TRBJ2-3; TCRdb's D gene call, TRBD2, goes unchecked for lack of DNA. The CDR3 is 14 amino acids. The CDR3 here is CASRPLGGRDTQYF.

The gene calls are TRBV23-1 and TRBJ2-1; the D call of TRBD2 rests on TCRdb alone, since no DNA is present to check it. TRBV23-1 is noted as an ORF with a role that remains uncertain. The CDR3 consists of 14 residues. CDR3 loop: CASRVRERLDEQFF.

V is TRBV29-1 and J is TRBJ2-3; TCRdb selects TRBD1, and the lack of DNA leaves this call unchecked. This CDR3 contains 12 residues. Germline V gene data show CDR1 as SQVTM and CDR2 as ANQGSEA. The CDR3 sequence is CSVEEAGSEQYF.

The gene calls are TRBV19 and TRBJ2-7. The CDR3 has 12 amino acids. Germline assignment: CDR1 LNHDA and CDR2 SQIVND (reference sequence). This CDR3 is CASSSRRGEQYF.

This CDR3 is CASSWGGSYNEQFF. This sequence joins TRBV19 and TRBJ2-1; the TCRdb call, TRBD1, lacks DNA for checking. The CDR3 consists of 14 residues. Germline CDR1 LNHDA, CDR2 SQIVND (reference sequence). Combining the CDR3 with reference TRBV19 and TRBJ2-1 gives the whole variable domain DGGITQSPKYLFRKEGQNVTLSCEQNLNHDAMYWYRQDPGQGLRLIYYSQIVNDFQKGDIAEGYSVSREKKESFPLTVTSAQKNPTAFYLCASSWGGSYNEQFFGPGTRLTVL.

The rearrangement uses TRBV24-1 and TRBJ2-2; the D call from TCRdb, TRBD1, cannot be confirmed without DNA. The CDR3 spans 16 residues. CDR1 is KGHDR and CDR2 is SFDVKD in the germline V gene. CDR3: CATSDTRGSNTGELFF.

The rearrangement uses TRBV9 and TRBJ2-3. The CDR3 extends over 11 amino acids. Germline V gives CDR1 SGDLS, CDR2 YYNGEE. The CDR3 spells CASSPDYTQYF.

The chain combines TRBV12-3 or TRBV12-4 with TRBJ1-1; the TCRdb call, TRBD1, lacks DNA for checking. The CDR3 sequence is 16 residues long. The CDR3 is CASSVNYRGGNTEAFF.

The chain combines TRBV7-6 with TRBJ2-3; without DNA, the TCRdb call of TRBD1 cannot be checked. The germline V gene has CDR1 SGHVS and CDR2 FNYEAQ. CDR3 size: 17 residues. The CDR3 spells CASSVSAHGGRTDTQYF.

This chain links TRBV12-3 or TRBV12-4 with TRBJ2-1; TCRdb returns TRBD2, unconfirmable since there is no DNA. The CDR3 runs to 15 residues. CDR3 sequence reads: CASNAGALRRFEQFF.

J is TRBJ1-2 and V is TRBV25-1; TCRdb names TRBD1, which stays unverified in the absence of DNA. Germline CDR1 reads MGHDK; CDR2 reads SYGVNS. The CDR3 totals 13 residues. CDR3 residues: CASVAGESYGYTF.

The V gene is TRBV11-2, the J gene TRBJ2-4; there is no DNA to check the TCRdb D call of TRBD1. CDR1 and CDR2 (germline): SGHAT, FQNNGV. The CDR3 contains 14 residues. The CDR3 is CASSVAGLKNIQYF.

This sequence joins TRBV14 and TRBJ2-5; TCRdb returns TRBD1, unconfirmable since there is no DNA. Germline CDR1 is SGHDN and CDR2 is FVKESK. The CDR3 consists of 16 residues. The CDR3 sequence: CASSQVHGQAKLTQYF.

The chain links TRBV27 to TRBJ2-2. The germline gives CDR1 MNHEY, CDR2 SMNVEV (reference sequence). The CDR3 is 14 amino acids. CDR3 loop: CASSDNLNTGELFF.

The V gene is TRBV5-8, the J gene TRBJ2-7; the D call of TRBD1 rests on TCRdb alone, since no DNA is present to check it. The CDR3 has 12 residues. The germline gives CDR1 SGHTS, CDR2 YDEGEE. The CDR3 reads CASSFRGYEQYF.

J is TRBJ2-7 and V is TRBV29-1; the D gene TCRdb calls, TRBD2, cannot be checked with no DNA. This CDR3 region has 17 residues. Germline CDR1 is SQVTM and CDR2 is ANQGSEA. This CDR3 is CSVEGLAGGPTDYEQYF.

The rearrangement joins TRBV30 to TRBJ1-5. This CDR3 spans 14 amino acids. Germline V CDR1 and CDR2: GTSNPN, SVGIG (reference sequence). The CDR3 spells CAWSSMDSNQPQHF.

The chain is built from TRBV3-1 and TRBJ2-7. Germline V gene sequence: CDR1 LGHDT, CDR2 YNNKEL (reference sequence). The CDR3 spans 12 residues. The CDR3 spells CASSPSTDEQYF.

V and J are TRBV15 and TRBJ2-1; TCRdb selects TRBD2, and the lack of DNA leaves this call unchecked. Per the germline V gene, CDR1 is LNHNV and CDR2 is YYDKDF (reference sequence). The CDR3 consists of 14 residues. The CDR3 loop reads CATIRSAGGDEQFF.